Listed below are T cell receptor beta chains from one sample, sequenced in a study of T-cell memory formation after mild COVID-19. TCRdb passed the 5' RACE reads through MiXCR, listing each CDR3 protein once. The table lists approximately 170,000 distinct CDR3 sequences, under 15% of them singletons. Material for sequencing was PBMCs or a T cell subset sorted from them (not recorded which). The receptors originated from a man aged 18 to 30 who had mild COVID-19 (a few samples of this study predate the infection). Cell type and time point are not known. CDR3s include the opening cysteine and the closing phenylalanine or tryptophan. The D gene is left open where the match is weak. Only some rows state a clone size, as once, few, many or a class for expanded clones.

d_call,clone_size,v_call,j_call,cdr3_aa,cdr3_nt
NA,few,TRBV7-2,TRBJ2-3,CASSPGQRDTQYF,TGTGCCAGCAGCCCCGGACAGCGAGATACGCAGTATTTT
NA,few,TRBV4-1,TRBJ2-1,CASSLQGGGPYNEQFF,TGCGCCAGCAGCCTACAGGGCGGGGGCCCCTACAATGAGCAGTTCTTC
TRBD2,many,TRBV5-1,TRBJ2-1,CASSWSGGDEQFF,TGCGCCAGCAGCTGGAGCGGGGGGGATGAGCAGTTCTTC
NA,NA,TRBV11-2,TRBJ2-7,CASSLGSGNAYEQYF,TGTGCCAGCAGCTTAGGTTCGGGGAATGCCTACGAGCAGTACTTC
NA,few,TRBV3-1,TRBJ1-1,CASSHRDPPNTEAFF,TGTGCCAGCAGCCACAGGGATCCCCCGAACACTGAAGCTTTCTTT
TRBD2,NA,TRBV5-1,TRBJ2-3,CASRLGLAGDTQYF,TGCGCCAGCAGGCTTGGACTAGCGGGGGATACGCAGTATTTT
TRBD1,NA,TRBV7-2,TRBJ1-5,CASSLTGFQPQHF,TGTGCCAGCAGCTTGACAGGGTTTCAGCCCCAGCATTTT
NA,NA,TRBV5-6,TRBJ2-1,CASSLVRGNEQFF,TGTGCCAGCAGCTTGGTCAGAGGCAATGAGCAGTTCTTC
TRBD1,NA,TRBV20-1,TRBJ2-7,CSARDSSYEQYF,TGCAGTGCTCGGGACAGCTCCTACGAGCAGTACTTC
NA,few,TRBV7-8,TRBJ1-2,CASSTQGYGYTF,TGTGCCAGCAGCACACAGGGTTATGGCTACACCTTC
NA,NA,TRBV12-3/TRBV12-4,TRBJ2-4,CASSLVRRDIQYF,TGTGCCAGCAGTTTGGTCCGGCGGGACATTCAGTACTTC
NA,NA,TRBV27,TRBJ1-5,CASSSLRGRGDQPQHF,TGTGCCAGCAGTTCCCTCCGGGGGAGGGGAGATCAGCCCCAGCATTTT
NA,few,TRBV3-1,TRBJ2-3,CASSQDQGGLGDTQYF,TGTGCCAGCAGCCAAGATCAGGGGGGCCTAGGGGATACGCAGTATTTT
NA,NA,TRBV11-2,TRBJ1-2,CASSLGGPGYGYTF,TGTGCCAGCAGCTTAGGGGGGCCTGGCTATGGCTACACCTTC
TRBD1,few,TRBV29-1,TRBJ1-1,CSGMGQLNTEAFF,TGCAGCGGGATGGGACAGTTGAACACTGAAGCTTTCTTT